The rows below give T cell receptor beta chains drawn from one sample of a study of PD-1 blockade in classical Hodgkin lymphoma. This table comes from immunoSEQ multiplex PCR, and its TCRdb copy is limited to in-frame clones, with some not included. The repertoire holds roughly 70,000 clones, with about two thirds as singletons. This specimen was peripheral blood mononuclear cells (PBMCs), taken before the second cycle of nivolumab. The receptor source for this set is a human donor with classical Hodgkin lymphoma. The CDR3 runs from the conserved cysteine through the conserved F or W. D genes are given only for firm matches. Some rows mark clone size as missing; the rest say once, few, many or name a class of expanded clone.

d_gene | j_gene | v_gene | abundance | CDR3nt | CDR3aa
NA | TRBJ2-7 | TRBV11-2 | NA | TGTGCCAGCAGCTTATCAGTTGAGCAGTACTTC | CASSLSVEQYF
NA | TRBJ1-6 | TRBV6-6 | NA | TGTGCCAGCGGTCTTAATTCACCCCTCCACTTT | CASGLNSPLHF
NA | TRBJ2-2 | TRBV19 | NA | TGTGCCAGCTGGGGGCATTCGAACACCGGGGAGCTGTTTTTT | CASWGHSNTGELFF
NA | TRBJ2-2 | TRBV5-1 | NA | TGCGCCAGCAGGGGCAGGACGAACACCGGGGAGCTGTTTTTT | CASRGRTNTGELFF
NA | TRBJ1-3 | TRBV4-2 | NA | TGTGCCAGCAGCCAAGTACTAGGGGCTGGAAACACCATATATTTT | CASSQVLGAGNTIYF
TRBD2 | TRBJ2-1 | TRBV9 | once | TGTGCCAGCAGCGTAGCGGGAGGGGTCGCTTATGAGCAGTTCTTC | CASSVAGGVAYEQFF
TRBD1 | TRBJ2-3 | TRBV7-3 | NA | TGTGCCAGCAGCTTAAGCGGGACAGGAGATACGCAGTATTTT | CASSLSGTGDTQYF
NA | TRBJ2-6 | TRBV2 | NA | TGTGCCAGCAGTGAGGTGGGGTCTGGGGCCAACGTCCTGACTTTC | CASSEVGSGANVLTF
NA | TRBJ1-1 | TRBV7-9 | NA | TGTGCCAGCAGCTTAGCGCCCCGGGACACACATAAGACAAACACTGAAGCTTTCTTT | CASSLAPRDTHKTNTEAFF
TRBD2 | TRBJ2-1 | TRBV2 | NA | TGTGCCAGCGATTTGGGGACTAGCATCAATGAGCAGTTCTTC | CASDLGTSINEQFF